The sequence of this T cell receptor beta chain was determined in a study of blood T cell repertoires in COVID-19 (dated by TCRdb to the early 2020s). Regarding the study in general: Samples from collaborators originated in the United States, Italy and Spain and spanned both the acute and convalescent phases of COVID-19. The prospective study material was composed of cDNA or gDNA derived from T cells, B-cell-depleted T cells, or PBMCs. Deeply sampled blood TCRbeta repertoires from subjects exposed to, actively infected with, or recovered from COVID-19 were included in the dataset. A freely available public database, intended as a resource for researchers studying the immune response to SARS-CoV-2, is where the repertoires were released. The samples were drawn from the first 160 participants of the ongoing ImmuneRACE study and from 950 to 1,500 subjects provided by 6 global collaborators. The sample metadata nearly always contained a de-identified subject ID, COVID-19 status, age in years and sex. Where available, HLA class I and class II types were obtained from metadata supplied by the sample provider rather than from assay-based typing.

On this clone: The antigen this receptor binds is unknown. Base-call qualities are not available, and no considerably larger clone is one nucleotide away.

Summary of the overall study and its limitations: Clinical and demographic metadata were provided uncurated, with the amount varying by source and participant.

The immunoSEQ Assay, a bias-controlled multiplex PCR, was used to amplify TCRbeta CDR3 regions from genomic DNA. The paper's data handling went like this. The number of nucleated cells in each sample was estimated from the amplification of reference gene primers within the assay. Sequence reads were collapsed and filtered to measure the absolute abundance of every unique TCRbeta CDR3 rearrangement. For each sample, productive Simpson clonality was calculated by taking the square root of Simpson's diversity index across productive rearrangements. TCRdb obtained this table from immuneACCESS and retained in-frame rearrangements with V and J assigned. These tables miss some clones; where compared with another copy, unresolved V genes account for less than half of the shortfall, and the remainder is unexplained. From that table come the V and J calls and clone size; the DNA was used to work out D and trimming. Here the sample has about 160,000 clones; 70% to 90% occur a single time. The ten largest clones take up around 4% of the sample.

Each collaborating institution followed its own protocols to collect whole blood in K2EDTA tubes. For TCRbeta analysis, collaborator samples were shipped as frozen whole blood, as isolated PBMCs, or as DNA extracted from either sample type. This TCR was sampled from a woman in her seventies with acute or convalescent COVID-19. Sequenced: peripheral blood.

The CDR3 sequence is CASSIRQGSGGKLFF. In nucleotides, the sequence is TGTGCCAGCAGCATAAGACAGGGTTCGGGCGGAAAACTGTTTTTT. The chain couples TRBV7-2 to TRBJ1-4; 7 junctional bases match TRBD1. Clipping removes 5 bases from V and 10 bases from J, with 13 as the unmatched junction base count. The germline V gene gives CDR1 as SGHTA and CDR2 as FQGNSA. From its cysteine to its phenylalanine, the CDR3 spans 15 amino acids. The DNA shown is the 45-base CDR3, in frame from base 1.